The 3 T cell receptor beta chains in this list originate from one sample, sequenced in a study of blood T cell repertoires in COVID-19. The protocol was immunoSEQ multiplex PCR, while the TCRdb copy is restricted to in-frame clones and leaves out a portion. Among roughly 200,000 clones, approximately 85% were seen once, and the ten largest hold roughly 6%. Sequenced sample: PBMCs or T cells enriched from blood (not recorded which). The receptors come from a man aged 35 to 55 who had recovered from COVID-19.

The chain combines TRBV6-8 with TRBJ1-2; possible D gene TRBD1, 5 bases. Germline V gene sequence: CDR1 MNHGY, CDR2 SAAAGT. There are 13 residues in the CDR3. Trimming stripped 10 bases from V and 4 bases from J, with 16 bases between. The CDR3 is CANYGAGIYGYTF. As DNA, the CDR3 is TGTGCCAACTACGGGGCGGGGATCTATGGCTACACCTTC.

The chain carries TRBV27 and TRBJ1-1, with 7 nucleotides matching TRBD1. CDR1 is MNHEY, CDR2 SMNVEV, per germline (reference sequence). V lost 2 bases to trimming and J lost 4 bases; unmatched junction nucleotides: 4. CDR3 length: 14 residues. In nucleotides, the CDR3 is TGTGCCAGCAGTTTACAGGGGGTCGGCACTGAAGCTTTCTTT. Translation: CASSLQGVGTEAFF.

This clone was detected once. This CDR3 is CASSLQGANTQYF. The DNA of the CDR3 is TGTGCCAGCAGTTTACAGGGCGCGAATACGCAGTATTTT. The genes are TRBV28 and TRBJ2-3; maybe TRBD1 (5 bases). Trimming took 2 bases from V and 7 from J, leaving 10 bases between them. The CDR3 consists of 13 residues. In germline, CDR1 is MDHEN, CDR2 SYDVKM.